The 18 T cell receptor beta chains given below trace back to one sample, sequenced in a study of vaccination and CD4 T cells after COVID-19. Regarding treatment: 10-day PBMC culture with coronavirus spike peptide pools or control peptides (ViraFEST assay). The Oncomine TCR Beta short-read assay generated sequence data from the DNA of cultured CD4+ T cells. Each CDR3 protein is one row after TCRdb ran MiXCR on the PCR reads. The sample has 5,500 or so distinct CDR3 sequences, 71% seen once. These receptors' antigens are unknown. The material sequenced was CD4+ T cells from blood, cultured in vitro. The receptors come from a human donor who had recovered from COVID-19.

The chain combines TRBV6-5 with TRBJ1-5; D is unclear. The CDR3 has 12 residues. Between the trimmed V and J ends, which lost 3 bases and 7 bases, there was a span of 7 bases. CDR1 MNHEY and CDR2 SVGAGI come from the germline V gene. The CDR3 DNA is TGTGCCAGCAGTTATCCGTCCCAGCCCCAGCATTTT. Protein product: CASSYPSQPQHF.

CDR3 bases: TGCAGCGTAAAAAGACAGGGCTTCTATGGCTACACCTTC. It encodes CSVKRQGFYGYTF. The chain links TRBV29-1 to TRBJ1-2, with 7 bases aligning to TRBD1. This CDR3 has 13 residues. V lost 6 bases and J lost 4; bases outside the gene matches: 8. The germline V gene encodes CDR1 SQVTM and CDR2 ANQGSEA.

The CDR3 loop is CASMGLSSYEQYF. Written as DNA, the CDR3 is TGTGCCAGCATGGGCCTGAGCTCCTACGAGCAGTACTTC. The J gene is TRBJ2-7, the V gene TRBV2; D gene unclear. The V and J ends lost 7 bases and 0 bases respectively, with 10 bases between them. Germline V gene lookup returns CDR1 SNHLY and CDR2 FYNNEI. This CDR3 is built from 13 residues.

This chain links TRBV20-1 with TRBJ1-4; 9 positions match TRBD1. This CDR3 is built from 15 residues. Trimming cost V 3 bases and J 3 bases; bases outside gene matches: 5. Germline V CDR1 and CDR2: DFQATT, SNEGSKA (reference sequence). The CDR3 bases are TGCAGTGCTAGTCCGGGGACAGGGTCTAATGAAAAACTGTTTTTT. Encoded protein: CSASPGTGSNEKLFF.

CDR3 DNA sequence: TGTGCCAGCAGTTTAGCAGGCTACGAGCAGTACTTC. It yields the protein CASSLAGYEQYF. This chain uses TRBV27 with TRBJ2-7; unclear D gene. CDR1 and CDR2 from the germline V gene are MNHEY and SMNVEV (reference sequence). Trimming stripped 2 bases from V and 3 bases from J, with 5 bases between. The CDR3 has 12 residues.

V usage is TRBV28 and J usage is TRBJ1-2; D remains ambiguous. The CDR3 is made up of 15 amino acids. V was trimmed by 2 bases and J by 8 bases, leaving 18 bases between them. Per the germline V gene, CDR1 is MDHEN and CDR2 is SYDVKM. The CDR3 region is CASSLNIRAPRGYTF. The CDR3 DNA follows: TGTGCCAGCAGTTTAAACATCCGGGCCCCAAGAGGCTACACCTTC.

This clonotype counts as large (0.1 to 1%). This chain links TRBV11-2 with TRBJ2-3; TRBD1 agrees at 8 bases. The germline V gene encodes CDR1 SGHAT and CDR2 FQNNGV. Unmatched junction bases numbered 7, after V lost 1 base and J lost 1 base. There are 17 residues in the CDR3. The CDR3 spells CASSLVRQGRGTDTQYF. For the CDR3, the DNA is TGTGCCAGCAGCTTAGTCCGACAGGGGCGAGGCACAGATACGCAGTATTTT. The full variable domain, completed using reference TRBV11-2 and TRBJ2-3, is EAGVAQSPRYKIIEKRQSVAFWCNPISGHATLYWYQQILGQGPKLLIQFQNNGVVDDSQLPKDRFSAERLKGVDSTLKIQPAKLEDSAVYLCASSLVRQGRGTDTQYFGPGTRLTVL.

This chain links TRBV7-2 with TRBJ1-2; D unclear. Per the germline V gene, CDR1 is SGHTA and CDR2 is FQGNSA. This CDR3 is built from 14 residues. V was clipped by 3 bases and J by 4 bases, with 12 bases between them. The CDR3 DNA follows: TGTGCCAGCAGCTTTCGACGGGGTCCCTATGGCTACACCTTC. Translated: CASSFRRGPYGYTF.

J is TRBJ1-1 and V is TRBV6-1; D unclear. The length of the CDR3 is 14 residues. CDR1 MNHNS and CDR2 SASEGT come from the germline V gene. V lost 6 bases and J 1 base, leaving 12 bases between the germline ends. The CDR3 protein is CASSATRENTEAFF. The CDR3 region has the DNA TGTGCCAGCAGCGCGACCCGAGAGAACACTGAAGCTTTCTTT.

This clonotype was counted once. The genes are TRBV6-5 and TRBJ2-3; D tentatively fits TRBD1 or TRBD2 (5 bases each). The germline CDR1 and CDR2 sequences are MNHEY and SVGAGI. The CDR3 sequence is 19 residues long. Deletions cut 0 bases from V and 2 bases from J, with 21 bases between. Here the CDR3 reads CASSYSVGVRSPNTDTQYF. The CDR3 DNA reads as TGTGCCAGCAGTTACTCTGTGGGGGTACGATCTCCGAACACAGATACGCAGTATTTT.

This clonotype appeared a few times. The V call is TRBV6-1, the J call TRBJ2-5, with 7 bases aligning to TRBD1. Germline lookup yields CDR1 MNHNS and CDR2 SASEGT. The CDR3 covers 14 residues. Unmatched junction bases numbered 4, after V lost 4 bases and J lost 2 bases. DNA of the CDR3: TGTGCCAGCAGTGCCGGGACAGTACAAGAGACCCAGTACTTC. Amino acids: CASSAGTVQETQYF.

This chain connects TRBV7-6 to TRBJ2-5, with 7 positions matching TRBD1. This CDR3 contains 16 residues. Germline CDR1 and CDR2: SGHVS and FNYEAQ. The V and J ends lost 2 bases and 1 base, in that order; junction bases with no gene match: 7. The chain's CDR3 is CASSLTLDRVQETQYF. The CDR3 DNA reads as TGTGCCAGCAGCTTAACCCTAGACAGGGTCCAAGAGACCCAGTACTTC.

This clonotype was seen only once. This chain connects TRBV19 to TRBJ2-2; D is unresolved. The germline V gene has CDR1 LNHDA and CDR2 SQIVND (reference sequence). CDR3 length: 16 residues. Trimming shortened V by 4 bases and J by 5 bases, and 17 bases separated the two germline ends. For the CDR3, the DNA is TGTGCCAGTAGTAACAGACCGGATGGGGTGACCGGGGAGCTGTTTTTT. Amino acids: CASSNRPDGVTGELFF.

This chain uses TRBV30 with TRBJ2-7; D possibly corresponds to TRBD1 (6 bases). This CDR3 has 15 residues. V lost 2 bases and J lost 3, with 17 bases in between. Germline CDR1 GTSNPN, CDR2 SVGIG (reference sequence). CDR3 in amino acids: CAWSKGDASLYEQYF. The CDR3 nucleotides are TGTGCCTGGAGTAAGGGGGACGCAAGCCTCTACGAGCAGTACTTC.

This clonotype was counted between two and nine times. The chain is built from TRBV20-1 and TRBJ1-2; TRBD1 matches 7 bases. CDR3 length: 14 amino acids. V was pared by 6 bases and J by 4 bases, with 11 bases of the junction left unmatched. In germline, CDR1 is DFQATT, CDR2 SNEGSKA (reference sequence). The CDR3 DNA sequence: TGCAGTGCCGGGGGGACAGTTTTATCCTATGGCTACACCTTC. It codes for CSAGGTVLSYGYTF.

The chain combines TRBV12-3 or TRBV12-4 with TRBJ1-1, with D possibly being TRBD1 (6 bases). Trimming left V 7 bases short and J 1 base short, with 19 bases between. This CDR3 is built from 16 residues. The CDR3 loop reads CASIPVRDIQNTEAFF. DNA for the CDR3: TGTGCCAGCATTCCCGTGCGGGACATCCAGAACACTGAAGCTTTCTTT.

The rearrangement joins TRBV7-2 to TRBJ2-7, with 11 bases fitting TRBD2. The germline CDR1 and CDR2 sequences are SGHTA and FQGNSA. The junction had 6 bases not matched to a gene; V was cut back by 5 bases and J by 3 bases. The CDR3 consists of 15 residues. CDR3 amino acids: CASSQRLAGYYEQYF. CDR3 sequence (DNA): TGTGCCAGCAGCCAGAGACTAGCGGGATACTACGAGCAGTACTTC.

The chain employs TRBV11-2 and TRBJ1-1; no definite D call. The CDR3 consists of 13 residues. Trimming removed 5 bases from V and 5 bases from J, with 12 bases in between. Looked up from germline, CDR1 is SGHAT and CDR2 is FQNNGV. This CDR3 is CASSDISGTEAFF. The CDR3 DNA reads TGTGCCAGCAGCGACATAAGCGGGACTGAAGCTTTCTTT.